These 19 T cell receptor beta chains share one sample of origin, sequenced in a study of blood T cell repertoires in COVID-19. This table comes from immunoSEQ multiplex PCR, and its TCRdb copy is limited to in-frame clones, with some not included. The sample consists of some 400,000 clones, nearly 90% of them appearing once. Sample: PBMCs or T cells enriched from blood (not recorded which). These receptors originate from a woman younger than 45 who had recovered from COVID-19.

There are a few counts of this clone. The chain uses TRBV7-9 and TRBJ1-5; D gene unclear. Germline loops: CDR1 SEHNR, CDR2 FQNEAQ (reference sequence). The CDR3 sequence is 12 residues long. V was shortened by 5 bases and J by 7 bases, with 9 bases between the two germline ends. The CDR3, as DNA: TGTGCCAGCAGCCCGAACGGGCAGCCCCAGCATTTT. Protein sequence: CASSPNGQPQHF.

J is TRBJ2-7 and V is TRBV4-3; D possibly corresponds to TRBD2 (5 bases). Trimming shortened V by 3 bases and J by 2 bases, and 17 bases separated the two germline ends. There are 16 residues in the CDR3. Germline V gene sequence: CDR1 LGHNA, CDR2 YSLEER. CDR3 sequence reads: CASSQDQTSSTYEQYF. CDR3 in DNA: TGCGCCAGCAGCCAGGATCAAACTAGTTCCACCTACGAGCAGTACTTC.

The chain uses TRBV7-2 and TRBJ2-5; 8 bases are shared with TRBD2. The CDR3 totals 16 residues. V trimming: 3 bases; J trimming: 5 bases; junction bases outside the gene matches: 11. The germline CDR1 and CDR2 sequences are SGHTA and FQGNSA. The CDR3 spells CASSLVLVGGEETQYF. The CDR3 DNA sequence: TGTGCCAGCAGCTTGGTTTTGGTCGGGGGGGAGGAGACCCAGTACTTC.

The rearrangement joins TRBV5-1 to TRBJ1-1; a possible D gene is TRBD1 (5 bases). This CDR3 spans 15 amino acids. Trimming took off 1 base at V and 2 bases at J, with 12 bases between the two ends. CDR1 and CDR2 (germline): SGHRS, YFSETQ. CDR3 sequence (DNA): TGCGCCAGCAGCTTGTCTGTGGGGGGTAACACTGAAGCTTTCTTT. It encodes CASSLSVGGNTEAFF.

The CDR3 here is CASSPGLAAFEAQYF. DNA for the CDR3: TGTGCCAGCAGCCCCGGACTAGCGGCCTTCGAGGCCCAGTACTTC. The chain combines TRBV6-5 with TRBJ2-5, with 10 bases lining up with TRBD2. Germline V gene sequence: CDR1 MNHEY, CDR2 SVGAGI. V lost 6 bases, J lost 9 bases, and 13 bases stayed unmatched. There are 15 residues in the CDR3.

V gene TRBV7-9 combines with J gene TRBJ1-4, with D possibly being TRBD1 (5 bases). The CDR3 has 16 residues. The V gene lost 6 bases and the J gene lost 3 bases, with 17 bases spanning the gap. Germline-derived CDR1 and CDR2 are SEHNR and FQNEAQ (reference sequence). The CDR3 is CASSTDVGRANEKLFF. The CDR3 region has the DNA TGTGCCAGCAGTACCGATGTGGGCAGGGCTAATGAAAAACTGTTTTTT.

CDR3 DNA: TGTGCCAGTAGTATAACAGGGACTAGCTTATCCTACGAGCAGTACTTC. Translating gives CASSITGTSLSYEQYF. The V call is TRBV19, the J call TRBJ2-7; 9 bases agree with TRBD2. J gave up 1 base and V 2 bases, and 6 bases lay outside the gene matches. CDR1 and CDR2 from the germline V gene are LNHDA and SQIVND (reference sequence). The CDR3 spans 16 residues.

V is TRBV9 and J is TRBJ2-5, with TRBD2 matching over 7 bases. V shed 3 bases, J shed 3 bases, and the junction held 11 bases outside the gene matches. This CDR3 contains 16 residues. Germline values: CDR1 SGDLS, CDR2 YYNGEE. CDR3: CASSASLGRAEETQYF. CDR3 nucleotide sequence: TGTGCCAGCAGCGCTTCCTTAGGGAGGGCAGAAGAGACCCAGTACTTC.

This clone was counted a few times. The chain couples TRBV3-1 (or the pseudogene TRBV3-2) to TRBJ1-1; D is uncertain. The CDR3 loop spans 13 amino acids. Germline assignment: CDR1 LGHDT and CDR2 YNNKEL (reference sequence). Trimming stripped 0 bases from V and 7 bases from J, with 9 bases between. The CDR3 loop is CASSQEIRGEAFF. In DNA, the CDR3 is TGTGCCAGCAGCCAAGAGATCCGGGGTGAAGCTTTCTTT.

The V gene is TRBV6-1, the J gene TRBJ2-7; the match to TRBD1 covers 8 bases. The CDR3 loop spans 13 amino acids. Germline lookup yields CDR1 MNHNS and CDR2 SASEGT. Trimming took 3 bases from V and 5 from J; bases not matched to a gene: 3. CDR3: CASSDTDRDEQYF. CDR3 DNA sequence: TGTGCCAGCAGTGACACGGACAGGGACGAGCAGTACTTC.

V usage is TRBV19 and J usage is TRBJ1-4; D uncertain. Germline V gene sequence: CDR1 LNHDA, CDR2 SQIVND (reference sequence). The CDR3 runs to 14 residues. Trimming took off 3 bases at V and 0 bases at J, with 5 bases between the two ends. The CDR3 is CASSMTTTNEKLFF. CDR3 bases: TGTGCCAGTAGTATGACAACAACTAATGAAAAACTGTTTTTT. The full variable domain, in which reference TRBV19 and TRBJ1-4 provide the parts outside the CDR3, is DGGITQSPKYLFRKEGQNVTLSCEQNLNHDAMYWYRQDPGQGLRLIYYSQIVNDFQKGDIAEGYSVSREKKESFPLTVTSAQKNPTAFYLCASSMTTTNEKLFFGSGTQLSVL.

J is TRBJ1-2 and V is TRBV7-9; 12 nucleotides line up with TRBD1. Germline lookup yields CDR1 SEHNR and CDR2 FQNEAQ (reference sequence). The CDR3 loop spans 17 amino acids. V shed 1 base, J shed 4 bases, and the junction held 7 bases outside the gene matches. The CDR3 region has the DNA TGTGCCAGCAGCTTAGGCGCCGGGACAGGGGGCGCCTATGGCTACACCTTC. It is translated as CASSLGAGTGGAYGYTF.

The chain uses TRBV20-1 and TRBJ1-2; 7 bases agree with TRBD1. The CDR3 contains 11 residues. Looked up from germline, CDR1 is DFQATT and CDR2 is SNEGSKA (reference sequence). The CDR3 coding sequence is TGCAGCGCGCAGGGGGGCAATGGCTACACCTTC. It encodes CSAQGGNGYTF.

The rearrangement uses TRBV6-5 and TRBJ2-5, with D possibly TRBD1 on 5 matching bases. The V gene lost 6 bases and the J gene lost 4 bases, with 12 bases spanning the gap. Germline V lookup: CDR1 MNHEY, CDR2 SVGAGI. The CDR3 runs to 13 residues. The CDR3: CASSLTRGETQYF. The CDR3 DNA sequence: TGTGCCAGCAGCCTAACAAGGGGAGAGACCCAGTACTTC.

V gene TRBV19 combines with J gene TRBJ1-2, with 7 bases aligning to TRBD1. The V gene's germline CDR1 is LNHDA and CDR2 SQIVND (reference sequence). With 5 bases clipped from V and 6 bases from J, the junction kept 6 bases outside the gene matches. This CDR3 has 13 residues. As DNA, the CDR3 is TGTGCCAGTAGTGGGATAGGGGGCGATGGCTACACCTTC. It is translated as CASSGIGGDGYTF. Using reference TRBV19 and TRBJ1-2 for the parts outside the CDR3, the full variable domain is DGGITQSPKYLFRKEGQNVTLSCEQNLNHDAMYWYRQDPGQGLRLIYYSQIVNDFQKGDIAEGYSVSREKKESFPLTVTSAQKNPTAFYLCASSGIGGDGYTFGSGTRLTVV.

The count of this clone is one. The CDR3, as DNA: TGTGCCAGCAGCCAGCGGGACAGCACAGATACGCAGTATTTT. It specifies CASSQRDSTDTQYF. The chain is built from TRBV5-4 and TRBJ2-3, with 7 bases fitting TRBD2. Germline loops: CDR1 SGHNT, CDR2 YYREEE (reference sequence). The V segment lost 4 bases and the J segment 0 bases; nucleotides outside the gene matches: 2. This CDR3 is built from 14 residues.

This chain uses TRBV11-2 with TRBJ2-2; 9 bases are a match to TRBD1. Germline CDR1 reads SGHAT; CDR2 reads FQNNGV. This CDR3 has 16 residues. After removal of 5 bases from V and 5 bases from J, the junction contained 9 bases not matched to a gene. This chain's CDR3 is CASSRTTGGRTGELFF. DNA of the CDR3: TGTGCCAGCAGCAGGACCACAGGGGGCAGGACCGGGGAGCTGTTTTTT. Complete variable domain (other parts from reference TRBV11-2 and TRBJ2-2): EAGVAQSPRYKIIEKRQSVAFWCNPISGHATLYWYQQILGQGPKLLIQFQNNGVVDDSQLPKDRFSAERLKGVDSTLKIQPAKLEDSAVYLCASSRTTGGRTGELFFGEGSRLTVL.

J is TRBJ1-6 and V is TRBV5-6, with no clear D. Germline V gives CDR1 SGHDT, CDR2 YYEEEE. Trimming removed 1 base at V and 7 bases at J, with 15 bases between. The CDR3 extends over 16 amino acids. CDR3 in amino acids: CASSLFRARGNSPLHF. In DNA form, the CDR3 reads TGTGCCAGCAGCTTGTTTCGGGCTAGAGGGAATTCACCCCTCCACTTT.

The chain employs TRBV6-1 and TRBJ1-1; 10 bases align to TRBD1. The CDR3 is made up of 19 amino acids. Germline V gene sequence: CDR1 MNHNS, CDR2 SASEGT. V gave up 4 bases and J gave up 5 bases; unmatched junction bases: 19. CDR3 coding DNA: TGTGCCAGCAGTGTCCCGCCAAGGGACAGGGGACCGCGGGGAACTGAAGCTTTCTTT. This gives the protein CASSVPPRDRGPRGTEAFF.